This TCR beta chain was observed in a study of spatial heterogeneity in lung cancer. This clonotype came up many times. Antigen specificity is unknown. The sample's time point: sample taken at primary tumor resection. V gave up 5 bases and J gave up 1 base, with 11 bases separating them. The length of the CDR3 is 13 residues. Germline V gene sequence: CDR1 DFQATT, CDR2 SNEGSKA (reference sequence). Study-level findings and limits: The study found that expanded intratumoral alpha and beta TCR counts tracked tumor mutation counts.

TCRdb redid the calling of the 5' RACE reads with MiXCR, one entry per CDR3 protein. The data hold 5,900 or so distinct CDR3 sequences, with 1.3% observed a single time. Sequenced here: lung tumor tissue, sampled at surgery. This TCR was sampled from a male donor with early-stage non-small cell lung cancer. This rearrangement joins TRBV20-1 to TRBJ1-2; tentative D call: TRBD1 (6 bases). The CDR3 protein is CSAPTGFNYGYTF. The CDR3, as DNA: TGCAGTGCTCCTACAGGGTTTAACTATGGCTACACCTTC.